The entry below describes one T cell receptor beta chain. The sample originates from a study of blood T cell repertoires in COVID-19. Study-wide background: Both acute and convalescent COVID-19 samples were obtained from the United States, Italy and Spain.

The CDR3 sequence is 15 residues long. The germline gives CDR1 SGHNT, CDR2 YYREEE (reference sequence). Trimming shortened V by 4 bases and J by 8 bases, and 21 bases separated the two germline ends. Authors' data handling: Scientists estimated how many nucleated cells there were by amplifying reference gene primers. The table came from immunoSEQ multiplex PCR; TCRdb's copy has only in-frame clones and leaves some out. V and J calls and clone size are copied from that table; D and trimming were computed from the DNA. This table has roughly 100,000 clones, more than 85% appearing once. This chain uses TRBV5-4 with TRBJ1-2; tentatively, D is TRBD1 (6 bases). This TCR derives from a man aged 50 or older with active or convalescent COVID-19. Source material: peripheral blood. DNA for the CDR3: TGTGCCAGCAGCCCCCCAGGTGAGGGGGTGAAGGGCTACACCTTC. Translation: CASSPPGEGVKGYTF.